The subject of this entry is one T cell receptor (beta chain). Its antigen remains unidentified. The V gene end was trimmed by 11 bases and the J gene end by 5 bases; junction bases not matched to a gene: 10. The CDR3 runs to 14 residues. The V gene's germline CDR1 is LNHDA and CDR2 SQIVND (reference sequence). TCR beta VDJ and CDR3 profiling used genomic DNA as template. In TCRdb, the reads were re-called with MiXCR into one record per CDR3 protein. The data show about half a million distinct CDR3 sequences, roughly 34% seen once. These data originate in a study of CD8+CD57+ T cells in acquired aplastic anemia. Overall study context: The study obtained an average of around 3.4 ug of DNA from sorted CD4+ and CD8+ cells.

Study results and limitations: Patients and controls were found to share 25 to 35 CD8+ CDR3 sequences.

Sequenced patients had shown CD8+CD57+ cell expansion by flow cytometry. Patients uniformly had severe acquired aplastic anemia. No therapy had been given to the patients at the time of blood sampling. This TCR was sampled from a human donor with aplastic anemia. Sample: sorted CD4+, CD8+, or CD8+CD57+ T cells (not recorded which) from PBMCs. The rearrangement joins TRBV19 to TRBJ2-5; 11 nucleotides align to TRBD2. Here the CDR3 DNA reads TGTGCCTGGAGGGGACTAGCGGAGGGGGAGACCCAGTACTTC. Translating gives CAWRGLAEGETQYF.